This T cell receptor (beta chain) was documented in a study of cytomegalovirus exposure and HLA in healthy donors. As regards this clone: The antigen is undetermined.

Study results and caveats: Most TCR sequences showed up rarely, but some public TCRs showed up in many donors. The HLA-A and HLA-B alleles of most subjects were reportedly predicted accurately from TCR beta sequences. Being productive about 90% or about 30% of the time was typical of most TCR beta V segments in an earlier analysis.

The ends were cut back, 6 bases at V and 2 bases at J, with 17 bases in the middle. CDR3 length: 16 residues. Germline CDR1 and CDR2: MNHNY and SVGAGI (reference sequence). The study ran its PCR with 60 Vbeta and 13 Jbeta primers. The repertoire was sequenced with immunoSEQ multiplex PCR; TCRdb's copy has only in-frame clones and lacks some. The data contain 150,000 or so clones, 73% of them singletons. The sequencing input was PBMCs. The origin of this receptor is a woman aged 18-29 years in good health and CMV-seronegative. V is TRBV6-6 and J is TRBJ2-1; weak D call: TRBD2 (6 bases). CDR3 DNA sequence: TGTGCCAGCAGCTTTAGCGGCACTCTGACCTACAATGAGCAGTTCTTC. Protein: CASSFSGTLTYNEQFF.